This record looks at one T cell receptor (beta chain) sequence and its context. This entry belongs to a study of patients and donors after allogeneic stem cell transplantation. TCRdb re-called the RT-PCR reads through MiXCR, storing one row per CDR3 protein. The table shows 150,000 to 250,000 distinct CDR3 sequences, with 35% to 50% occurring only once. Per germline, CDR1 SEHNR and CDR2 FQNEAQ (reference sequence). Trimming shortened V by 1 base and J by 0 bases, and 9 bases separated the two germline ends. This CDR3 has 15 residues. This chain links TRBV7-9 with TRBJ1-2, with D perhaps TRBD1 (5 bases). Sequences were obtained from blood, either unsorted or a sorted T cell fraction (not recorded which). The sequence came from a human donor who was either an allogeneic HSCT recipient or a stem cell or donor lymphocyte infusion donor (not recorded which). It is not recorded whose cells these are; they may come from a transplant donor. CDR3 DNA: TGTGCCAGCAGCTTAGAGTGGACATCTAACTATGGCTACACCTTC. This translates into CASSLEWTSNYGYTF.